This T cell receptor beta chain derives from a study of blood T cell repertoires in COVID-19. Across the study: Samples of COVID-19 (acute and convalescent) were obtained from the United States, Italy and Spain. PBMCs, B-cell-depleted T cells, or T cells were the source of the cDNA or gDNA that made up the material.

One Seattle source followed patients from active infection through their disease course. The V end lost 5 bases, the J end lost 0 bases, and 11 bases lay between the germline ends. Per the germline V gene, CDR1 is MNHEY and CDR2 is SMNVEV (reference sequence). The CDR3 is 16 residues long. Original handling: The authors estimated nucleated cell counts from reference gene primer amplification. The assay was immunoSEQ multiplex PCR, and TCRdb's table has in-frame clones only and misses some. V and J calls and clone size follow that table, whereas D and trimming were derived from the DNA. The sample lists roughly 180,000 clones; roughly three quarters were seen once.

The rearrangement joins TRBV27 to TRBJ1-6, with a possible D match to TRBD1 (5 bases). The TCR comes from a woman aged 80 or over with COVID-19, enrolled during active disease. The sequencing sample was made of peripheral blood. CDR3 sequence: CASSQRQSSYNSPLHF. In DNA form, the CDR3 reads TGTGCCAGCAGTCAGAGACAGAGCTCCTATAATTCACCCCTCCACTTT.